The 29 T cell receptor beta chains given below trace back to one sample, sequenced in a study of T cells in Graves' hyperthyroidism and ophthalmopathy. Amplification of TCR beta CDR3 regions was performed using RNA transcripts as template. Initially, a first-round RT-PCR of the TCR CDR3 employed the HTBI primer set. TCRdb redid the calling of the multiplex PCR reads with MiXCR, one entry per CDR3 protein. The sample includes fewer than 600,000 distinct CDR3 sequences, 12% to 15% of them seen just once. The sample comprised blood. These receptors were obtained from a woman aged 40 to 49 with Graves' hyperthyroidism.

The J gene is TRBJ1-5, the V gene TRBV15, with 9 bases identical to TRBD1. The germline V gene encodes CDR1 LNHNV and CDR2 YYDKDF (reference sequence). V shed 1 base, J shed 7 bases, and the junction held 5 bases outside the gene matches. This CDR3 comprises 15 residues. The CDR3 DNA sequence: TGTGCCACCAGCAGAGGGACAGGGGTTTACCAGCCCCAGCATTTT. Translated: CATSRGTGVYQPQHF.

This clonotype has at least ten counts. The chain has TRBV29-1 and TRBJ2-7, with 7 nucleotides matching TRBD1. Germline V gene data show CDR1 as SQVTM and CDR2 as ANQGSEA. The ends lost 2 bases at V and 0 bases at J; junction bases unmatched: 4. The CDR3 runs 14 residues. The CDR3 DNA is TGCAGCGTTGAACCGACAGGGAACTCCTACGAGCAGTACTTC. This gives the protein CSVEPTGNSYEQYF.

This clonotype was counted between two and nine times. The rearrangement joins TRBV19 to TRBJ1-2, with D unclear. The CDR3 has 10 residues. V lost 8 bases, J lost 4 bases, and 5 bases lay in between. From germline, CDR1 is LNHDA and CDR2 SQIVND (reference sequence). The CDR3 nucleotides are TGTGCCAGTCTCGGCTATGGCTACACCTTC. Its protein product is CASLGYGYTF.

This clonotype was picked up many times. The CDR3 coding sequence is TGTGCCAGCAGTTTCCGGACAGGGGGCCCTGAAAAACTGTTTTTT. Amino acids: CASSFRTGGPEKLFF. This sequence joins TRBV12-3 or TRBV12-4 and TRBJ1-4; 11 bases are shared with TRBD1. J was trimmed by 7 bases and V by 3 bases; bases with no gene match: 4. The CDR3 consists of 15 residues.

This chain joins TRBV4-1 and TRBJ2-6; D remains ambiguous. This CDR3 region has 13 residues. The V end was cut by 3 bases, the J end by 11 bases, with 11 bases between. Per the germline V gene, CDR1 is MGHRA and CDR2 is YSYEKL. CDR3 region: CASSHLDPYVLTF. CDR3 nucleotide sequence: TGCGCCAGCAGCCACCTTGACCCCTACGTCCTGACTTTC.

This clonotype has a count of ten or more. The chain is built from TRBV2 and TRBJ1-1; D possibly corresponds to TRBD1 (5 bases). Germline CDR1 reads SNHLY; CDR2 reads FYNNEI. The V gene lost 6 bases and the J gene lost 0 bases, with 11 bases spanning the gap. This CDR3 comprises 14 residues. CDR3 nucleotide sequence: TGTGCCAGCAGCGGAACAGGCTTGAACACTGAAGCTTTCTTT. It translates to CASSGTGLNTEAFF. Based on the CDR3 plus reference TRBV2 and TRBJ1-1, the full variable domain is EPEVTQTPSHQVTQMGQEVILRCVPISNHLYFYWYRQILGQKVEFLVSFYNNEISEKSEIFDDQFSVERPDGSNFTLKIRSTKLEDSAMYFCASSGTGLNTEAFFGQGTRLTVV.

At least ten counts were recorded for this clonotype. The chain employs TRBV15 and TRBJ1-1; a possible D gene is TRBD1 (6 bases). CDR3 length: 13 residues. Trimming removed 0 bases at V and 8 bases at J, with 10 bases between. Germline CDR1 and CDR2: LNHNV and YYDKDF (reference sequence). CDR3 bases: TGTGCCACCAGCAGAGATAAAACAGGGGAAGCTTTCTTT. Its translation: CATSRDKTGEAFF.

This clonotype was detected ten times or more. The chain is built from TRBV24-1 and TRBJ2-1; TRBD1 aligns across 11 bases. CDR1 is KGHDR, CDR2 SFDVKD, per germline. V shed 4 bases, J shed 6 bases, and the junction held 7 bases outside the gene matches. The CDR3 has 16 residues. The CDR3 nucleotides read TGTGCCACCAGTGACCCGGACAGGGGGCTAGGCAATGAGCAGTTCTTC. It encodes CATSDPDRGLGNEQFF.

This clonotype was seen repeatedly, ten times or more. The V and J genes are TRBV28 and TRBJ1-5, with TRBD1 as a possible D gene (5 bases). V was cut by 0 bases and J by 4 bases, with 7 bases left in between. Germline V gives CDR1 MDHEN, CDR2 SYDVKM. CDR3 length equals 14 residues. CDR3 sequence reads: CASSLWGGNQPQHF. The CDR3 DNA is TGTGCCAGCAGTTTATGGGGGGGGAATCAGCCCCAGCATTTT.

The chain employs TRBV20-1 and TRBJ2-5; TRBD2 is a possible D gene (6 bases). CDR1 is DFQATT and CDR2 is SNEGSKA in the germline V gene (reference sequence). The CDR3 runs to 16 residues. Trimming cost V 3 bases and J 0 bases, with 17 bases left between them. CDR3 sequence: CSARTAASEYQETQYF. The DNA of the CDR3 is TGCAGTGCTAGGACGGCGGCTAGCGAGTACCAAGAGACCCAGTACTTC.

This clonotype appeared a few times. V and J are TRBV29-1 and TRBJ1-4; D is ambiguous. CDR3 length: 13 residues. The germline V gene encodes CDR1 SQVTM and CDR2 ANQGSEA. V lost 6 bases to trimming and J lost 0 bases, with 8 bases between them. As DNA, the CDR3 is TGCAGCGTAAGGGTTGCAACTAATGAAAAACTGTTTTTT. Its protein product is CSVRVATNEKLFF.

Points on this clonotype: This clone may be a read error of a much larger clone one base away. The J gene is TRBJ1-5, the V gene TRBV27; D unresolved. There are 15 residues in the CDR3. Per germline, CDR1 MNHEY and CDR2 SMNVEV (reference sequence). CDR3 DNA sequence: TGTGTCAGCAGTTTAGAAGGGTATAGCAATCAGCCCCAGCATTTT. Residues: CVSSLEGYSNQPQHF.

This clonotype was counted only a few times. Written as DNA, the CDR3 is TGCAGCGTTTCTCTACGGGGGACTAGCGGGAGTAGAGATACGCAGTATTTT. It is translated as CSVSLRGTSGSRDTQYF. J is TRBJ2-3 and V is TRBV29-1; the match to TRBD2 covers 14 bases. Germline V lookup: CDR1 SQVTM, CDR2 ANQGSEA. J lost 5 bases, V lost 5 bases, and 12 bases had no gene match. The CDR3 runs to 17 residues.

As concerns this clonotype: This may be a read error: a much more frequent sequence differs by one nucleotide. The chain recombines TRBV20-1 with TRBJ1-4; TRBD1 matches at 8 bases. Germline assignment: CDR1 DFQATT and CDR2 SNEGSKA (reference sequence). This CDR3 is built from 16 residues. This chain's CDR3 is CNARNLQGASGEKLFF. As DNA, the CDR3 is TGCAATGCTAGAAACCTCCAGGGGGCCTCTGGTGAAAAACTGTTTTTT.

This clonotype was counted at least ten times. This sequence joins TRBV6-6 and TRBJ2-7; a weak D match, TRBD2 (5 bases). The CDR3 spans 14 residues. V lost 2 bases to trimming and J lost 0 bases, with 8 bases between them. Germline lookup yields CDR1 MNHNY and CDR2 SVGAGI (reference sequence). The CDR3 is CASSYNRGSYEQYF. CDR3 nucleotide sequence: TGTGCCAGCAGTTACAATCGGGGCTCCTACGAGCAGTACTTC.

In this sample, this clonotype turned up many times. V and J are TRBV29-1 and TRBJ1-1; a weak D match, TRBD1 (5 bases). The V and J ends lost 6 bases and 5 bases respectively, with 13 bases between them. The CDR3 has 12 amino acids. The germline gives CDR1 SQVTM, CDR2 ANQGSEA. The CDR3 DNA is TGCAGCGTGGGGGGATCGGAGACTGAAGCTTTCTTT. Protein: CSVGGSETEAFF.

This clonotype came up many times. The V and J genes are TRBV28 and TRBJ2-2; TRBD1 agrees at 9 bases. CDR1 MDHEN and CDR2 SYDVKM come from the germline V gene. The CDR3 loop spans 16 amino acids. Trimming took 7 bases from V and 7 from J; bases not matched to a gene: 13. Written as DNA, the CDR3 is TGTGCCAGCACTATAATACTTACAGGGGGCGGCGGGGAGCTGTTTTTT. Translation: CASTIILTGGGGELFF.

The V gene is TRBV27, the J gene TRBJ1-5; tentatively, D is TRBD1 (6 bases). From germline, CDR1 is MNHEY and CDR2 SMNVEV (reference sequence). V was trimmed by 3 bases and J by 8 bases, leaving 20 bases between them. This CDR3 has 16 residues. This CDR3 is CASSLGPWGGREPQHF. CDR3 DNA: TGTGCCAGCAGTTTGGGCCCCTGGGGGGGGCGGGAGCCCCAGCATTTT.

This clonotype was observed a handful of times. V is TRBV11-2 and J is TRBJ2-2; 11 bases are shared with TRBD2. The CDR3 consists of 20 residues. CDR1 is SGHAT and CDR2 is FQNNGV in the germline V gene. After removal of 0 bases from V and 1 base from J, the junction contained 10 bases not matched to a gene. This CDR3 is CASSLEYKRLAGMNTGELFF. The CDR3, as DNA: TGTGCCAGCAGCTTAGAGTATAAGAGACTAGCGGGAATGAACACCGGGGAGCTGTTTTTT. The variable domain in full, completed from reference TRBV11-2 and TRBJ2-2, reads EAGVAQSPRYKIIEKRQSVAFWCNPISGHATLYWYQQILGQGPKLLIQFQNNGVVDDSQLPKDRFSAERLKGVDSTLKIQPAKLEDSAVYLCASSLEYKRLAGMNTGELFFGEGSRLTVL.

This clonotype was counted ten times or more. V usage is TRBV28 and J usage is TRBJ2-1; D not resolved. This CDR3 is built from 13 residues. Trimming took off 6 bases at V and 1 base at J, with 7 bases between the two ends. CDR1 and CDR2 from the germline V gene are MDHEN and SYDVKM. The CDR3 spells CASSRASYNEQFF. The CDR3 DNA follows: TGTGCCAGCAGCCGAGCTTCCTACAATGAGCAGTTCTTC.

V usage is TRBV5-8 and J usage is TRBJ1-5; D gene ambiguous. The CDR3 covers 12 residues. Trimming shortened V by 1 base and J by 5 bases, and 4 bases separated the two germline ends. Germline CDR1 SGHTS, CDR2 YDEGEE. CDR3 region: CASSLSYQPQHF. For the CDR3, the DNA is TGTGCCAGCAGCTTGTCGTATCAGCCCCAGCATTTT. Full variable domain (outside the CDR3, taken from reference TRBV5-8 and TRBJ1-5): EAGVTQSPTHLIKTRGQQATLRCSPISGHTSVYWYQQALGLGLQFLLWYDEGEERNRGNFPPRFSGRQFPNYSSELNVNALELEDSALYLCASSLSYQPQHFGDGTRLSIL.

The chain links TRBV28 to TRBJ2-1; 10 nucleotides line up with TRBD1. Germline assignment: CDR1 MDHEN and CDR2 SYDVKM. The CDR3 runs to 16 residues. J was trimmed by 7 bases and V by 2 bases; bases with no gene match: 8. The CDR3 loop reads CASSLIGQGGINEQFF. CDR3 coding DNA: TGTGCCAGCAGTTTAATCGGACAGGGGGGGATTAATGAGCAGTTCTTC.

The rearrangement links TRBV4-1 to TRBJ1-1, with D maybe TRBD1 (6 bases). V lost 4 bases to trimming and J lost 1 base, with 13 bases between them. The CDR3 length is 15 residues. From germline, CDR1 is MGHRA and CDR2 YSYEKL. In DNA form, the CDR3 reads TGCGCCAGCAGCCTGATGGGGGGCGGGAACACTGAAGCTTTCTTT. Translating gives CASSLMGGGNTEAFF.

In this sample, this clonotype turned up many times. The chain couples TRBV10-3 to TRBJ2-5, with D perhaps TRBD2 (6 bases). Germline values: CDR1 ENHRY, CDR2 SYGVKD. The CDR3 has 13 residues. Trimming took 4 bases from V and 4 from J, leaving 10 bases between them. The CDR3 loop is CAISVGGGETQYF. CDR3 sequence (DNA): TGTGCCATCAGTGTGGGGGGAGGAGAGACCCAGTACTTC.

Note on this clonotype: A read error is possible here, since a much larger clone lies one base away. The chain is built from TRBV28 and TRBJ2-7; no clear D gene. Trimming pared 3 bases from V and 7 bases from J, leaving 7 bases between. Germline CDR1 MDHEN, CDR2 SYDVKM. CDR3 length equals 11 residues. The CDR3 is CASSFRAEQYF. For the CDR3, the DNA is TGTGCCAGCAGTTTCAGAGCGGAGCAGTACTTC.

This clonotype has at least ten counts. The rearrangement joins TRBV6-1 to TRBJ2-2, with 9 bases that match TRBD2. There are 16 residues in the CDR3. Losses at the gene ends were 6 bases for V and 5 bases for J; bases not matched to a gene: 10. Germline CDR1 is MNHNS and CDR2 is SASEGT. CDR3: CASRAVAGDWTGELFF. The CDR3 DNA follows: TGTGCCAGCAGGGCCGTAGCGGGAGACTGGACCGGGGAGCTGTTTTTT.

V gene TRBV11-2 combines with J gene TRBJ2-7; 11 nucleotides align to TRBD2. In germline, CDR1 is SGHAT, CDR2 FQNNGV. Trimming cost V 0 bases and J 6 bases; bases outside gene matches: 4. This CDR3 region has 15 residues. The CDR3 DNA is TGTGCCAGCAGCTTAGAACTAGCGGGAGTTGCCGAGCAGTACTTC. This sequence encodes CASSLELAGVAEQYF.

The CDR3 DNA follows: TGTGCCAGTAGTATAGACGGCTACACTGGAAACACCATATATTTT. Residues: CASSIDGYTGNTIYF. The chain employs TRBV19 and TRBJ1-3; no clear D. The germline CDR1 and CDR2 sequences are LNHDA and SQIVND (reference sequence). This CDR3 is built from 15 residues. The V and J ends lost 0 bases and 2 bases respectively, with 8 bases between them.

This clonotype was seen a handful of times. V is TRBV20-1 and J is TRBJ1-6; D is perhaps TRBD1 (6 bases). This CDR3 region has 12 residues. The V end was cut by 7 bases, the J end by 7 bases, with 11 bases between. Per the germline V gene, CDR1 is DFQATT and CDR2 is SNEGSKA (reference sequence). CDR3 sequence: CSVGRGNSPLHF. CDR3 nucleotides: TGCAGTGTCGGCAGGGGAAATTCACCCCTCCACTTT.